The 25 T cell receptor beta chains given below trace back to one sample, sequenced in a study of tumor and adjacent non-tumor tissue in lung cancer. RNA was extracted from bulk tissue without any cell sorting. A modified ARM-PCR protocol with three rounds of nested PCR amplified TCRbeta. TCRdb reprocessed the multiplex PCR reads via MiXCR and lists one record per CDR3 protein. The sample consists of 68,000 or so distinct CDR3 sequences, about three fifths of them appearing once. Input material: lung tumor tissue. These receptors originate from a man aged 45-65 years with non-small cell lung cancer.

Turning to this clonotype: One junction end does not reproduce the germline sequence, and a read error may be involved. The rearrangement joins TRBV11-2 to TRBJ2-5; possibly TRBD1 or TRBD2 for D (5 bases each). The CDR3 runs to 15 residues. Per the germline V gene, CDR1 is SGHAT and CDR2 is FQNNGV. CDR3 bases: TGTGCCAGCAGCTTTTTTAGGGGTCCCCAAGGGACCCAGTATTTC. This sequence encodes CASSFFRGPQGTQYF.

As regards this clonotype: The CDR3 does not close with the conserved phenylalanine or tryptophan, likely indicating a read error. The genes are TRBV5-1 and TRBJ2-7, with TRBD1 matching 8 bases. V lost 4 bases to trimming and J lost 5 bases; unmatched junction nucleotides: 8. This CDR3 spans 14 amino acids. CDR1 and CDR2 (germline): SGHRS, YFSETQ. Here the CDR3 DNA reads TGCGCCAGCAGCAAGGACAGGGTCGTAGACGAGCAGTACTTA. Translating gives CASSKDRVVDEQYL.

On this clonotype itself: This clone may be a read error of a much larger clone one base away. V is TRBV19 and J is TRBJ2-3; 7 nucleotides line up with TRBD2. The junction had 14 bases not matched to a gene; V was cut back by 7 bases and J by 7 bases. Germline loops: CDR1 LNHDA, CDR2 SQIVND (reference sequence). This CDR3 spans 15 amino acids. The CDR3 loop is CASISGGLTSNTQYF. DNA for the CDR3: TGTGCCAGTATCTCGGGGGGACTCACCTCGAATACGCAGTATTTT. Full variable domain (rest looked up from reference TRBV19 and TRBJ2-3): DGGITQSPKYLFRKEGQNVTLSCEQNLNHDAMYWYRQDPGQGLRLIYYSQIVNDFQKGDIAEGYSVSREKKESFPLTVTSAQKNPTAFYLCASISGGLTSNTQYFGPGTRLTVL.

J is TRBJ2-5 and V is TRBV20-1, with 13 bases that match TRBD2. The CDR3 runs to 16 residues. Germline lookup yields CDR1 DFQATT and CDR2 SNEGSKA (reference sequence). V lost 4 bases, J lost 3 bases, and 8 bases stayed unmatched. The CDR3 region has the DNA TGCAGTGCTAAGGACCTGGGACTAGCGGGAAAAGAGACCCAGTACTTC. This encodes CSAKDLGLAGKETQYF.

The sample holds many counts of this clonotype. The CDR3 DNA reads TGTGCCATCAGTGAAGAGACAGATACGCAGTATTTT. Its protein is CAISEETDTQYF. The chain employs TRBV10-3 and TRBJ2-3; D ambiguous. Trimming pared 3 bases from V and 3 bases from J, leaving 4 bases between. From germline, CDR1 is ENHRY and CDR2 SYGVKD. The CDR3 is 12 residues long.

With regard to this clonotype: Possible read error: a much larger clone is one base away. The gene calls are TRBV10-3 and TRBJ2-3; D gene ambiguous. Germline CDR1 and CDR2: ENHRY and SYGVKD. This CDR3 region has 13 residues. CDR3 sequence: CATSVGNTDMQYF. For the CDR3, the DNA is TGTGCCACCTCGGTGGGGAACACAGATATGCAGTATTTT.

In the case of this clonotype: The conserved closing phenylalanine or tryptophan is absent in this CDR3, likely reflecting a read error. The chain recombines TRBV11-2 with TRBJ2-2, with a weak D call TRBD2 (6 bases). V was shortened by 5 bases and J by 6 bases, with 16 bases between the two germline ends. Per germline, CDR1 SGHAT and CDR2 FQNNGV. CDR3 length: 15 residues. The CDR3 spells CASSNQLSGAGELFI. The CDR3 DNA reads as TGTGCCAGCAGCAATCAACTATCGGGGGCCGGGGAGCTGTTTATT.

Regarding this clonotype: An end of the junction does not agree with germline; a read error may underlie this. The gene calls are TRBV5-1 and TRBJ2-3; D is perhaps TRBD1 or TRBD2 (5 bases each). Germline assignment: CDR1 SGHRS and CDR2 YFSETQ. This CDR3 is built from 14 residues. The CDR3 DNA reads as TGCGCCATCAGCTTGAGAGGGGTTGAAGATACGCAGTATTTT. Translated: CAISLRGVEDTQYF.

Concerning this clonotype: An end of the junction does not agree with germline; a read error may underlie this. The J gene is TRBJ1-1, the V gene TRBV6-1, with no clear D. Germline CDR1 reads MNHNS; CDR2 reads SASEGT. CDR3 length: 13 residues. CDR3 sequence reads: CSSSLRRYTEAFF. CDR3 coding DNA: TGTTCCAGCAGTTTGAGAAGGTACACTGAAGCTTTCTTT.

This clonotype showed up just a few times. It may be a read error: a sequence one base away is much more abundant. The V and J genes are TRBV7-8 and TRBJ2-7; 11 nucleotides align to TRBD2. The CDR3 has 16 amino acids. Germline V gives CDR1 SGHVS, CDR2 FQNEAQ. The CDR3 nucleotides read TGTGTCAGCAGCTCCATAGCGGGAGGGCCTAAGTACGAGCAGTACTTC. Its protein product is CVSSSIAGGPKYEQYF.

This clonotype was seen more than once but under ten times. One junction end disagrees with the germline gene, perhaps due to a read error. The rearrangement joins TRBV11-2 to TRBJ1-1, with a tentative D call TRBD1 (5 bases). From germline, CDR1 is SGHAT and CDR2 FQNNGV. This CDR3 region has 14 residues. The CDR3 coding sequence is TGTGTCAGCAGTTTGTTAGGGGTCGGGACTGAAGCTTTCTTT. Residues: CVSSLLGVGTEAFF.

This clonotype was recorded a few times. The CDR3: CASSRSWNWPQHF. The CDR3 region has the DNA TGTGCCAGCAGTCGCAGCTGGAATTGGCCCCAGCATTTT. The chain combines TRBV7-2 with TRBJ1-5; D unresolved. The CDR3 has 13 residues. Germline-derived CDR1 and CDR2 are SGHTA and FQGNSA. V was clipped by 6 bases and J by 9 bases, with 15 bases between them.

This clonotype came up many times. The rearrangement uses TRBV29-1 and TRBJ2-1, with 9 bases aligning to TRBD2. The J segment lost 1 base and the V segment lost 5 bases, leaving 3 bases of the junction unmatched. The CDR3 runs to 14 residues. Per the germline V gene, CDR1 is SQVTM and CDR2 is ANQGSEA. The CDR3 bases are TGCAGCGTTCGAAGCGGGGGGTCCTACAATGAGCAGTTCTTC. It yields the protein CSVRSGGSYNEQFF.

This clonotype was seen at least ten times. In DNA, the CDR3 is TGTGCCAGCAACCAGCAAGAGACCCAGTACTTC. This gives the protein CASNQQETQYF. The V call is TRBV11-2, the J call TRBJ2-5; D is unresolved. Germline V gene sequence: CDR1 SGHAT, CDR2 FQNNGV. V was shortened by 7 bases and J by 2 bases, with 5 bases between the two germline ends. CDR3 length: 11 amino acids. The full variable domain, in which reference TRBV11-2 and TRBJ2-5 provide the parts outside the CDR3, is EAGVAQSPRYKIIEKRQSVAFWCNPISGHATLYWYQQILGQGPKLLIQFQNNGVVDDSQLPKDRFSAERLKGVDSTLKIQPAKLEDSAVYLCASNQQETQYFGPGTRLLVL.

This clonotype was observed a single time. This could be a read error, since a much larger clone is one nucleotide away. This chain uses TRBV29-1 with TRBJ2-7; 7 bases match TRBD1. J gave up 6 bases and V 4 bases, and 15 bases lay outside the gene matches. The CDR3 covers 15 residues. Germline-derived CDR1 and CDR2 are SQVTM and ANQGSEA. CDR3 in amino acids: CSVVEARGKDSEQYF. In DNA, the CDR3 is TGCAGCGTTGTAGAAGCCAGGGGGAAAGACAGCGAGCAGTACTTC.

This clonotype has only a few counts. This may stem from a read error, because a much larger clone lies one nucleotide away. This chain uses TRBV29-1 with TRBJ2-1, with TRBD1 identical over 10 bases. The CDR3 length is 14 residues. Germline V CDR1 and CDR2: SQVTM, ANQGSEA. This chain's CDR3 is CRGLGTGAYNEQFF. The CDR3 DNA reads as TGCCGCGGTCTTGGGACAGGGGCCTACAATGAGCAGTTCTTC.

This clonotype has ten or more counts. This sequence joins TRBV6-5 and TRBJ1-1; unclear D gene. The CDR3 sequence is 13 residues long. The V gene lost 6 bases and the J gene lost 1 base, with 9 bases spanning the gap. Germline V gene sequence: CDR1 MNHEY, CDR2 SVGAGI. The CDR3 DNA sequence: TGTGCCAGCAGCCCTGCCCCGAACACTGAAGCTTTCTTT. Its protein product is CASSPAPNTEAFF.

The chain uses TRBV6-2 or TRBV6-3 and TRBJ1-1, with D perhaps matching TRBD1 (5 bases). Germline CDR1 reads MNHEY; CDR2 reads SVGEGT. CDR3 size: 13 residues. The V and J ends lost 3 bases and 12 bases respectively, with 17 bases between them. The CDR3 bases are TGTGCCAGCAGTTATTCGGGGGTCACTGACACTTTCTTT. It translates to CASSYSGVTDTFF.

The sample holds many counts of this clonotype. The rearrangement links TRBV12-3 or TRBV12-4 to TRBJ2-7, with TRBD1 matching over 7 bases. The CDR3 sequence is 14 residues long. Trimming cost V 1 base and J 2 bases; bases outside gene matches: 2. The CDR3 coding sequence is TGTGCCAGCAGTTTAGGACAGGGTACCTACGAGCAGTACTTC. Residues: CASSLGQGTYEQYF.

This clonotype was seen only a few times. CDR3 sequence reads: CASRRDVEGRYF. The CDR3 DNA sequence: TGTGCCAGCAGGCGAGATGTGGAAGGGCGGTACTTC. The chain employs TRBV6-5 and TRBJ2-7; D remains ambiguous. This CDR3 is built from 12 residues. Trimming shortened V by 6 bases and J by 12 bases, and 18 bases separated the two germline ends. Germline V CDR1 and CDR2: MNHEY, SVGAGI.

This clonotype was picked up many times. The chain links TRBV6-5 to TRBJ2-1, with D unclear. Germline CDR1 MNHEY, CDR2 SVGAGI. V lost 4 bases and J lost 7, with 8 bases in between. The CDR3 length is 12 residues. CDR3 residues: CASSSIKNEQFF. The CDR3 region has the DNA TGTGCCAGCAGTTCCATTAAGAATGAGCAGTTCTTC.

A note on this clonotype: This sequence may be a read error, since a much larger clone differs from it by one base. The chain uses TRBV20-1 and TRBJ1-2, with no clear D. Germline V gene sequence: CDR1 DFQATT, CDR2 SNEGSKA (reference sequence). The CDR3 is 15 residues long. The CDR3 DNA sequence: TGCAGTGTTAGACCTGGGCAGAGAACTAACTATGGCTACACCTTC. Protein sequence: CSVRPGQRTNYGYTF.

A word on this clonotype: A much larger clone differs by one base, so this may be a read error. The chain employs TRBV6-5 and TRBJ2-7; the match to TRBD1 covers 7 bases. Germline CDR1 is MNHEY and CDR2 is SVGAGI. V dropped 10 bases and J dropped 0; count of bases not matched to a gene: 9. There are 14 residues in the CDR3. CDR3 nucleotide sequence: TGTGCCAACACTCCGGACAGGAGCTCCTACGAGCAGTACTTC. Translating it yields CANTPDRSSYEQYF.

The chain combines TRBV5-1 with TRBJ2-1; 12 nucleotides agree with TRBD1. V shed 4 bases, J shed 7 bases, and the junction held 6 bases outside the gene matches. This CDR3 has 15 amino acids. Looked up from germline, CDR1 is SGHRS and CDR2 is YFSETQ. The CDR3 sequence: CASSVGQGARNEQFF. For the CDR3, the DNA is TGCGCCAGCAGCGTGGGACAGGGGGCCAGGAATGAGCAGTTCTTC.

On this clonotype: This may be a read error, as it is one base from a much larger clone. This chain joins TRBV10-3 and TRBJ2-7, with TRBD2 matching 10 bases. In germline, CDR1 is ENHRY, CDR2 SYGVKD. The CDR3 extends over 15 amino acids. V trimming: 6 bases; J trimming: 0 bases; junction bases outside the gene matches: 5. This CDR3 is CAIRDGLAVSYEQYF. The CDR3, as DNA: TGTGCCATCAGGGATGGACTAGCGGTCTCCTACGAGCAGTACTTC.